Shown below are 10 T cell receptor beta chains from a single sample sequenced in a study of T cell responses to AZD1222 COVID-19 vaccine. TCRdb keeps only in-frame clones here, not all; method: immunoSEQ multiplex PCR. The sample includes about 110,000 clones, 70% to 90% of them seen just once. The specimen was peripheral blood, collected on day 0 of AZD1222 vaccination. These receptors originate from an adult in good health.

The rearrangement uses TRBV29-1 and TRBJ2-7; 11 bases are shared with TRBD2. Germline V lookup: CDR1 SQVTM, CDR2 ANQGSEA. This CDR3 comprises 13 residues. The junction had 0 bases not matched to a gene; V was cut back by 4 bases and J by 1 base. The CDR3 reads CSVASGGSYEQYF. For the CDR3, the DNA is TGCAGCGTTGCTAGCGGGGGGTCCTACGAGCAGTACTTC.

J is TRBJ2-3 and V is TRBV3-1 (or the pseudogene TRBV3-2); 13 bases map to TRBD2. After removal of 3 bases from V and 5 bases from J, the junction contained 8 bases not matched to a gene. The germline CDR1 and CDR2 sequences are LGHDT and YNNKEL (reference sequence). This CDR3 spans 17 amino acids. CDR3 amino acids: CASSHRTSGRGRDTQYF. CDR3 sequence (DNA): TGTGCCAGCAGCCATCGGACTAGCGGGAGAGGTCGAGATACGCAGTATTTT.

The chain couples TRBV10-3 to TRBJ1-2; 8 bases are shared with TRBD1. The CDR3 runs to 16 residues. Germline loops: CDR1 ENHRY, CDR2 SYGVKD. V shed 0 bases and J 4 bases; nucleotides not matched to a gene: 7. Written as DNA, the CDR3 is TGTGCCATCAGTGAGTCAGGACAGGGAGGAGTCTATGGCTACACCTTC. This encodes CAISESGQGGVYGYTF.

A note on this clone: At one end, the junction sequence differs from germline, possibly due to a read error. The CDR3 loop reads CASSTGFGNTIYF. CDR3 DNA sequence: TGTGCTAGCAGCACCGGTTTTGGAAACACCATATATTTT. The rearrangement links TRBV7-7 to TRBJ1-3; D is uncertain. Germline V lookup: CDR1 SSHAT, CDR2 FNYEAQ (reference sequence). CDR3 length: 13 residues.

The chain couples TRBV5-1 to TRBJ1-4; D call uncertain. Looked up from germline, CDR1 is SGHRS and CDR2 is YFSETQ. The V gene lost 2 bases and the J gene lost 4 bases, with 15 bases spanning the gap. This CDR3 has 16 residues. The DNA of the CDR3 is TGCGCCAGCAGCTTCAATCCCGCGGGGAGTAATGAAAAACTGTTTTTT. Translated, it gives CASSFNPAGSNEKLFF.

This chain connects TRBV5-1 to TRBJ2-1; D perhaps matches TRBD1 (5 bases). Germline CDR1 and CDR2: SGHRS and YFSETQ. CDR3 length equals 15 residues. The germline V and J ends were trimmed by 5 bases and 0 bases, with 12 bases remaining between them. The CDR3 DNA reads TGCGCCAGCAGGGGCGACAGTTCCTCCTACAATGAGCAGTTCTTC. This codes for CASRGDSSSYNEQFF.

The CDR3 loop is CASRGGPAAGELFF. CDR3 nucleotide sequence: TGTGCCAGCCGGGGGGGGCCGGCGGCCGGGGAGCTGTTTTTT. The chain links TRBV2 to TRBJ2-2; TRBD2 matches at 8 bases. Trimming took 8 bases from V and 6 from J; bases not matched to a gene: 8. Germline-derived CDR1 and CDR2 are SNHLY and FYNNEI. CDR3 length: 14 residues.

This rearrangement joins TRBV5-1 to TRBJ2-1; TRBD2 might be the D (6 bases). Between the trimmed V and J ends, which lost 4 bases and 7 bases, there was a span of 15 bases. Germline V gene data show CDR1 as SGHRS and CDR2 as YFSETQ. The CDR3 loop spans 14 amino acids. The CDR3 here is CASSPGAVRNEQFF. The CDR3 nucleotides are TGCGCCAGCAGCCCGGGAGCTGTCCGGAATGAGCAGTTCTTC.

The rearrangement uses TRBV25-1 and TRBJ2-3, with D hard to call. CDR1 MGHDK and CDR2 SYGVNS come from the germline V gene. CDR3 length: 12 residues. The ends were cut back, 3 bases at V and 2 bases at J, with 3 bases in the middle. The CDR3 loop reads CASSDNTDTQYF. CDR3 in DNA: TGTGCCAGCAGTGACAACACAGATACGCAGTATTTT. The entire variable domain, with the rest obtained from reference TRBV25-1 and TRBJ2-3, is as follows: EADIYQTPRYLVIGTGKKITLECSQTMGHDKMYWYQQDPGMELHLIHYSYGVNSTEKGDLSSESTVSRIRTEHFPLTLESARPSHTSQYLCASSDNTDTQYFGPGTRLTVL.

The V and J genes are TRBV18 and TRBJ1-1; D is ambiguous. The V gene lost 0 bases and the J gene lost 0 bases, with 11 bases spanning the gap. Per germline, CDR1 KGHSH and CDR2 LQKENI. The CDR3 extends over 16 amino acids. CDR3 nucleotide sequence: TGTGCCAGCTCACCACCTTCAGCGGTATTGAACACTGAAGCTTTCTTT. The encoded protein is CASSPPSAVLNTEAFF.